Sequencing of this T cell receptor beta chain was carried out in a study of cytomegalovirus exposure and HLA in healthy donors (dated by TCRdb to about 2017). General notes on the study: An earlier analysis of several hundred of the donors reported roughly 300 Gb of sequence data and 117 million unique TCR beta sequences obtained from roughly 180 million T cells. An early release covering about 600 HLA-typed donors comprised about 310 gigabases of sequencing data and roughly 86 million unique TCR sequences. Of the 300 to 500 genotyped donors, over 80% were placed in the genetic ancestry cluster associated with self-reported Caucasian donors. The study aimed to test whether cataloging public T cell receptors could reveal signatures of past pathogen exposure. The study profiled the T cell repertoires of about 720 subjects by immunosequencing and related them to cytomegalovirus serostatus. Along with the roughly 700-subject first cohort, a separate validation cohort of some 130 different subjects was used. The study combined high-throughput TCR immunosequencing, statistical association of individual TCRs with disease status, and machine learning to predict cytomegalovirus infection status. A later analysis re-analyzed previously published TCR beta repertoires from 666 donors and added high-resolution HLA genotyping to study TCR occurrence patterns. Rather than drawing on any new phenotypic data, the later analysis identified candidate immune exposures from TCR beta sequences and the way those sequences occurred across donors. To decide whether each TCR beta V gene segment behaved as functional or pseudogenic, an earlier analysis of some 600 of the donors relied on high-throughput TCR beta sequencing. Donor age, sex, ethnicity and CMV serostatus were compiled together with the repertoire data. In a later genetic analysis, genome-wide SNP genotypes for about 65% of the 666 donors were used, and that subset was treated as a discovery cohort. All discovery cohort repertoires had been generated on a single sequencing platform. HLA typing included class I and class II loci at four-digit resolution. The number of typed donors differed by locus: roughly 620-640 for A, B, C, DRB1 and DQB1; about 520 for DQA1; some 590 for DPA1; and roughly 450 for DPB1. About 5 DR-DQ haplotypes were handled as single units for association and clustering, since linkage in the cohort was strong. Across 300 to 500 genotyped donors of the cohort, an average of about 240,000 unique TCR beta nucleotide sequences per donor were sequenced, and approximately 19% of those sequences were non-productive. Beyond this particular receptor, the publication reports: A further reported finding was that TCR beta sequences accurately predicted the HLA-A and HLA-B alleles for most subjects in the first cohort. Presence/absence analyses assumed roughly uniform sequencing depth across donors, an assumption that may not hold. Most TCR sequences were observed very rarely across donors, whereas some public TCRs were present in many individuals. A later analysis associated 17,000 or so TCR beta sequences with specific HLA alleles at a false discovery rate of 0.05. According to a later genetic analysis, donors in an Asian-associated ancestry cluster had fewer N-insertions in productive TCRs than the approximately 710-donor mean. Because counts were too low, approximately 18 rarely observed V segments, including chromosome 9 orphons, were excluded from the earlier analysis of roughly 580 of the donors. This cohort had only TCR beta chains sequenced, and the lack of alpha or paired-chain data limited which features could be detected. Several of the top co-occurrence clusters appeared to be linked to parvovirus B19, influenza, CMV and Epstein-Barr virus, according to a later analysis. Because HLA typing was missing for some donors at each locus, association tests included only the typed subset. The study gave a list of around 170 TCR beta chains associated with cytomegalovirus. In an earlier analysis of 450 to 750 of the donors, most TCR beta V segments appeared in productive rearrangements about 87% or about 30% of the time, broadly matching IMGT annotations. The sequencing pipeline was judged likely to have produced a cluster of highly shared sequence variants as a technical artifact. When HLA alleles, especially DR and DQ, strongly co-occurred, attributing TCR associations to individual alleles was difficult. In a later analysis, most CMV-associated TCR beta chains were found to appear HLA-restricted, with HLA associations seemingly driven largely by CMV exposure. A later analysis found that TCR association rates varied across HLA loci, with DRB1 alleles showing the most associated TCRs and HLA-C alleles the fewest. It was suggested by the authors that the approach could potentially be generalized to other disease states and immunological phenotypes. The classifier was reported to diagnose cytomegalovirus status with high specificity and sensitivity in both the original cohort and the validation cohort. A later genetic analysis associated a missense DCLRE1C variant with V-gene and J-gene trimming of TCR beta chains, and an independent cohort replicated the association. The only immune exposure information available for the cohort was CMV serostatus. Linkage disequilibrium might explain the correlated functional status among segregating V segments, but an unknown experimental factor could not be excluded. In vitro tests confirmed that a few of the cytomegalovirus-associated TCR beta chains recognize cytomegalovirus antigens. Because the 87-base-pair reads could not distinguish some IMGT-functional V segments, including TRBV6-2 and TRBV6-3, those segments were excluded. In a later analysis, HLA-associated TCR beta chains were found to be more clonally expanded and to have lower generation probabilities than equally common non-associated chains.

Preparation of the library involved the immunoSEQ multiplex PCR assay. For the multiplex PCR, a mixture combining 60 forward primers for TCR Vbeta segments and 13 reverse primers for TCR Jbeta segments was used. The CDR3 region of rearranged TCR beta genes was amplified from genomic DNA by a multiplex PCR assay. The amplified TCR beta libraries were sequenced on the Illumina HiSeq System as 87-base-pair reads. As for how the authors treated the data: A later analysis counted about 80 million unique TCR beta chains across the 640 or so repertoires, and some 11 million of these chains were shared by at least two donors. A nearest-neighbor algorithm error-corrected the raw reads and collapsed the reads into unique sequences, merging closely related sequences to remove PCR and sequencing errors. Alignment of CDR3 sequences to IMGT reference sequences was used to assign V, D and J gene segments. For a sequence to be retained, a match of at least six nucleotides to both a V gene segment and a J gene segment was required. A rearrangement was called productive if the CDR3 had no stop codons and remained in frame with V and J, and every other rearrangement was called non-productive. Following IMGT convention, CDR3 was defined as the stretch from the second conserved V-encoded cysteine up to the conserved J-encoded phenylalanine. The earlier analysis of 587 of the donors excluded sequences that lacked an unambiguous match to a single V gene segment. In an earlier analysis of approximately 500 of the donors, a V segment was called functional when productive rearrangements were above 56.7%, and segregating when the standard deviation between donors exceeded 5%. A statistical classification framework was built to diagnose cytomegalovirus status from the catalog of TCR beta chain sequences. V and J gene assignment, in a later analysis, came from comparing TCR nucleotide sequences with IMGT/GENE-DB human TR gene sequences. In a later analysis, CDR3 sequences and most-parsimonious VDJ recombination scenarios were assigned using the TCRdist pipeline. In a later analysis, every TCR beta chain was defined by the combination of its CDR3 amino acid sequence and its V-gene family, and reads without a unique V-gene family were dropped. A later analysis removed several hundred highly shared, low-generation-probability nucleotide sequences to deal with suspected cross-contamination and a sequencing artifact. In a later analysis, a clonal expansion index was calculated for each public chain from normalized within-repertoire ranks of inferred template counts. A later analysis computed generation probabilities with a VDJ recombination model fitted to out-of-frame rearrangements, and checked the results against IGoR. In a later analysis, TCR-TCR, TCR-HLA and TCR-CMV co-occurrence was scored with hypergeometric tests, and a repertoire-size bias correction was applied to TCR pairs. A later analysis estimated false discovery rates by permuting HLA or CMV assignments 20 times. In a later analysis, co-occurring TCRs were grouped using DBSCAN, and TCRdist sequence similarity was added for clustering within HLA-allele-positive subsets. Repertoires with fewer than 30,000 or more than 120,000 public chains, plus five repertoires with anomalous nucleotide sharing, were excluded from co-occurrence clustering. The source is immuneACCESS, and TCRdb retained only in-frame sequences with V and J called. Part of the clones is not carried over; for the studies checked, unresolved V genes explain less than half of this, and the remainder is unexplained. V and J calls and clone size are those listed in that table; D and trimming were worked out from the DNA. For this sample there are around 97,000 clones; approximately 9% appear just once. Around 4.9% of the sample lies in the top ten.

The cohort comprised 550 to 700 healthy bone marrow donors. At the time of sampling, all cohort members were nominally healthy, though unrecorded immune exposures were likely present. The donor tested CMV seropositive and was one of the 289 seropositive cohort members. Every donor gave a peripheral blood sample, and the peripheral blood mononuclear cells from that sample were used for TCR beta sequencing. The Qiagen DNeasy Blood Extraction Kit was used to extract genomic DNA from the blood cell samples. The table lists this clone with a few counts. Its antigen specificity is not known. Per-base quality was not reported, and no clone a single base away is much larger than it. From its cysteine to its phenylalanine, the CDR3 spans 15 amino acids. Kept here is only the CDR3 DNA, which spans 45 bases and is read in frame from base 1. Clipping removes 4 bases from V and 5 bases from J, with 9 as the unmatched junction base count. From a lookup of the germline V gene (reference sequence), CDR1 and CDR2 are SGHNT and YYREEE.

The sequencing sample was made of PBMCs. This TCR was sampled from a man in his fifties or sixties in good health and CMV-seropositive. This chain is built from TRBV5-4 and TRBJ2-7; TRBD1 lines up with 10 middle nucleotides. The CDR3 region: CASSLSGTGEDEQYF. The nucleotides are TGTGCCAGCAGCCTATCCGGGACAGGGGAGGACGAGCAGTACTTC.